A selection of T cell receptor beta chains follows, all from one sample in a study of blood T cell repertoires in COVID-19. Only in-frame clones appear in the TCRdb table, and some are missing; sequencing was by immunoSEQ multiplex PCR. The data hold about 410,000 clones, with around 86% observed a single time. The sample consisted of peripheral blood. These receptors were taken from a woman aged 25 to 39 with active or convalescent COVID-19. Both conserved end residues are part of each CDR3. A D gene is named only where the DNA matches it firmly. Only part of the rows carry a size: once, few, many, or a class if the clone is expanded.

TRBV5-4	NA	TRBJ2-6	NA	TGTGCCAGCAGCCCGATTAGCTCTGGGGCCAACGTCCTGACTTTC	CASSPISSGANVLTF
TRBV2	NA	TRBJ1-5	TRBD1	TGTGCCAGCAGACACAGGGGTGGAAATCAGCCCCAGCATTTT	CASRHRGGNQPQHF
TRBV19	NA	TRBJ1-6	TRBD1	TGTGCCAGTAGTATAGATCGACAGGGGGCGAAAAGTTATAATTCACCCCTCCACTTT	CASSIDRQGAKSYNSPLHF
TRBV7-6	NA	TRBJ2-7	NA	TGTGCCAGCAGCTTAGCGCTTGGTAGCCCCTACGAGCAGTACTTC	CASSLALGSPYEQYF
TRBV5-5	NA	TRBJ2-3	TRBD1	TGTGCCAGCAGCGGTAGCCGGGACAGAAACACAGATACGCAGTATTTT	CASSGSRDRNTDTQYF
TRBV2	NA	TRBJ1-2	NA	TGTGCCAGCAGGGAAGCTGACAGCGCCAATGGCTACACCTTC	CASREADSANGYTF
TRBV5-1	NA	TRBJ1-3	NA	TGCGCCAGCAGCTTGGTACCTATCTTCTCTGGAAACACCATATATTTT	CASSLVPIFSGNTIYF
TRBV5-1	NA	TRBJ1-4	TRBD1	TGCGCCAGCAGCTTGGGAGGACAGGGGAGAGAAAAACTGTTTTTT	CASSLGGQGREKLFF
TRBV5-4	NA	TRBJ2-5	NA	TGTGCCAGCAGCCCCGACAGAGGGACTCCGCAAGGTGGAGAGACCCAGTACTTC	CASSPDRGTPQGGETQYF
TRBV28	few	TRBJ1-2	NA	TGTGCCAGCAGCAGAATTATGCAGGGGAGGGAGTATGGCTACACCTTC	CASSRIMQGREYGYTF
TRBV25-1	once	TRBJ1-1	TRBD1	TGTGCCAGCAGTAGAGGAATAGGGACAGGGAACACTGAAGCTTTCTTT	CASSRGIGTGNTEAFF
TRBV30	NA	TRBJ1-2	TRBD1	TGTGCCTGGAGGGGCGTCTCGGGACAGTTATTAGGTGGCTACACCTTC	CAWRGVSGQLLGGYTF
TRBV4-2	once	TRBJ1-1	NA	TGTGCCAGCAGCCAAGGGACATATTTGAACACTGAAGCTTTCTTT	CASSQGTYLNTEAFF
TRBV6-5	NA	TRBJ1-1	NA	TGTGCCAGCAGTTACTTGTGGGGGCAGGACACTGAAGCTTTCTTT	CASSYLWGQDTEAFF
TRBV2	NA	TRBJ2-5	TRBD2	TGTGCCAGCAGGGGGTCTAGCGGGGGGCTTTTACGGGAGACCCAGTACTTC	CASRGSSGGLLRETQYF
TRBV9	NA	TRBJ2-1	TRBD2	TGTGCCAGCAGCGTAGAGGTAGCGGGGAATGAGCAGTTCTTC	CASSVEVAGNEQFF
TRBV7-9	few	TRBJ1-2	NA	TGTGCCAGCACCGCGAAGGGGCCAATCTATGGCTACACCTTC	CASTAKGPIYGYTF
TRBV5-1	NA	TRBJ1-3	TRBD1	TGCGCCAGCAGCATAGCGGGACAGGGGATAGTAAACACCATATATTTT	CASSIAGQGIVNTIYF
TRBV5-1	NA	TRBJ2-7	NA	TGCGCCAGCAGCTTGGCCGGGGAGATCGGCTACGAGCAGTACTTC	CASSLAGEIGYEQYF
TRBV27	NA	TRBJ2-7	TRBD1	TGTGCCAGCAGTTTAGTCACAGGGGGCGAGTTTTTCAAGCAGTACTTC	CASSLVTGGEFFKQYF
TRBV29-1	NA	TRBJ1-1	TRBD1	TGCAGCGTTGAAGAAAATGACAGGGCTCTGAACACTGAAGCTTTCTTT	CSVEENDRALNTEAFF
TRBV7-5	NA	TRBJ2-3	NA	TGTGTCAGAAGGGGAAGGGGCCGACCCGGTCGGAGCACAGATACGCAGTATTTT	CVRRGRGRPGRSTDTQYF
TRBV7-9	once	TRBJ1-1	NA	TGTGCCAGCAGCTCCAGGGCGAGCACTGAAGCTTTCTTT	CASSSRASTEAFF
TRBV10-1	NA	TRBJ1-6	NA	TGCGCCAGCAGTGAGAGCAGGGTATGGAATTCACCCCTCCACTTT	CASSESRVWNSPLHF
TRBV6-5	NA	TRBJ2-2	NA	TGTGCCAGCAGTTACGGTCAGGCGAACACCGGGGAGCTGTTTTTT	CASSYGQANTGELFF
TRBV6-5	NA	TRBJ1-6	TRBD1	TGTGCCAGCAGTTACGGTACAGGGGTGGGCGCACCCCTCCACTTT	CASSYGTGVGAPLHF
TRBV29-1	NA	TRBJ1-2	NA	TGCAGCTCCTCCGGGACTTTGGATGGCTACACCTTC	CSSSGTLDGYTF
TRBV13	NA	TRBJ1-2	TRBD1	TGTGCCAGCAGCTGGGGGAGGGGACAGGGTCCTAACTATGGCTACACCTTC	CASSWGRGQGPNYGYTF